The T cell receptor beta chain under discussion was sequenced for a study of shared clonotypes between healthy human individuals. Study-level results: Donors were few, which limited the genetic and exposure-history diversity represented.

Of note for this clone: Its target is not known.

The V gene end was trimmed by 6 bases and the J gene end by 3 bases; junction bases not matched to a gene: 13. CDR1 is MRHNA and CDR2 is SNTAGT in the germline V gene. CDR3 length equals 17 residues. For every subset, genomic DNA was evenly distributed across several immunoSEQ plates. The method was immunoSEQ multiplex PCR; TCRdb's version includes in-frame clones alone and lacks a portion of them. The sample lists about 680,000 clones, approximately 79% occurring once. Sequencing used memory CD4+ T cells sorted from blood. The subset: CD45RA-negative fraction. This chain uses TRBV6-4 with TRBJ2-1; 8 nucleotides align to TRBD2. This sequence was found in a woman aged 25 to 39 in good health. The CDR3: CASSPTYTSGNYNEQFF. CDR3 DNA sequence: TGTGCCAGCAGCCCTACGTATACTAGCGGTAACTACAATGAGCAGTTCTTC.